This T cell receptor (beta chain) was recorded in a study of T cells after yellow fever vaccination. A note on this clonotype: Its matching antigen is unknown.

Via MiXCR, TCRdb re-called the 5' RACE reads, giving one row per CDR3 protein. The table lists some 300,000 distinct CDR3 sequences, 7.5% to 9.5% of them singletons. Germline trimming cut 5 bases from V and 6 bases from J; bases unmatched to any gene: 13. The germline V gene has CDR1 SEHNR and CDR2 FQNEAQ (reference sequence). The CDR3 loop spans 17 amino acids. Study outcomes and limitations: Most primary-vaccination clones recurred post-booster (approximately 96% CD4, about 90% CD8).

The TCR originated in a man aged 18 to 35 who received the YFV17D yellow fever vaccine. The source material was CD4+ T cells sorted from PBMCs, sampled 5 days after the yellow fever booster vaccination. The rearrangement joins TRBV7-9 to TRBJ1-6; 7 bases agree with TRBD1. The CDR3 loop reads CASSPRQGGGGNSPLHF. The CDR3 coding sequence is TGTGCCAGCAGCCCCCGACAGGGCGGGGGGGGTAATTCACCCCTCCACTTT.